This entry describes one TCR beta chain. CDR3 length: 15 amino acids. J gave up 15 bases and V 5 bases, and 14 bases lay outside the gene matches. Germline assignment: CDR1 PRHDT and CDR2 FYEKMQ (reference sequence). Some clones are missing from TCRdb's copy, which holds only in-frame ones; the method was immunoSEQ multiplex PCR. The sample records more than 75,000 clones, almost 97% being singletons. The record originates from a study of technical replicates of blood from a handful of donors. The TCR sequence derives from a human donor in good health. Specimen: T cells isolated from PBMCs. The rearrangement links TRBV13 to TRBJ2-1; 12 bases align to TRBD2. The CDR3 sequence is CASSNRLAGALSPFF. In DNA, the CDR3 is TGTGCCAGCAGCAACCGACTAGCGGGAGCGCTCTCCCCGTTCTTC.